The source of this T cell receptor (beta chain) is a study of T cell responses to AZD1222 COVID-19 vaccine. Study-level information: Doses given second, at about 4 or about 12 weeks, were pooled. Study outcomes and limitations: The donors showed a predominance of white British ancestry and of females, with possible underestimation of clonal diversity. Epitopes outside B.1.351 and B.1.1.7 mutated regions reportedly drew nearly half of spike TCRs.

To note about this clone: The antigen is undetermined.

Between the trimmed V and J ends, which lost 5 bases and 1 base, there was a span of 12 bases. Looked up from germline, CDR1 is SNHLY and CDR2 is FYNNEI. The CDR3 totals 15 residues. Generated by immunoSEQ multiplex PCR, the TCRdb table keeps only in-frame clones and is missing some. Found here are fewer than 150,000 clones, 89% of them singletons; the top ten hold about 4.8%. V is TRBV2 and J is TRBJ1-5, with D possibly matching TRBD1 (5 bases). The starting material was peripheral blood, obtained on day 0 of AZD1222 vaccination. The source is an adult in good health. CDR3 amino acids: CASSPGVVSNQPQHF. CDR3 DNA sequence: TGTGCCAGCAGTCCGGGGGTGGTAAGCAATCAGCCCCAGCATTTT.